The entry below describes one T cell receptor (beta chain). This clonotype occurred a few times. Its antigen is not yet known. No qualities accompany the bases; no much larger clone lies one base away. The data were taken from a study of CD8+CD57+ T cells in acquired aplastic anemia (dated by TCRdb to the late 2010s). About the study as a whole: DNA extracted from sorted CD4+ and CD8+ cells had a mean of approximately 3.3 ug, with a range of roughly 0.2 to 27.4 ug. A CD8+CD57+ expansion meant a frequency higher than the mean frequency seen in healthy subjects.

The patients picked for sequencing were ones in whom flow cytometry had shown an expansion of CD8+CD57+ cells. Every patient had severe acquired aplastic anemia, diagnosed using the International Study of Aplastic Anemia and Agranulocytosis and Camitta criteria. No therapy had been received by the patients at the time of blood sampling. In this study, sorted CD4+ and CD8+ T cells from the blood of healthy subjects and of severe aplastic anemia patients had their TCR repertoires deep-sequenced. Patients were enrolled in the USA under clinicaltrials.gov protocols 00001620, 01623167, 00001397, 00071045, 00081523 and 00961064. Ficoll-Paque density gradient centrifugation was used to isolate peripheral blood mononuclear cells. Before DNA extraction, CD4+ and CD8+ T cells were sorted with FACS or magnetic beads. Findings and caveats that apply to the study as a whole: Patients and healthy controls showed no significant difference in CD8+ Simpson's diversity (P=0.060). Although under 35 CD8+ CDR3 sequences were shared by patients and controls, these sequences appeared highly expressed in patients and within the immunodominant clones of patients.

TCR beta VDJ combination and CDR3 sequence profiling used genomic DNA as the template. An Illumina HiSeq 2000 was the platform used for TCR repertoire sequencing. In the source study's methods: TRBV/TRBJ rearrangement plots, CDR3 size and DJ length profiles, and Simpson's diversity index were used to evaluate the repertoires. The most abundant DNA sequence in the deep sequencing data was defined as the immunodominant clone. CDR3 amino acid sequences were checked for sharing between subjects and were compared against published repertoires and the VDJdb database. Starting from the raw public reads, TCRdb applied fastp trimming at Q25, assembled clones with MiXCR and retained in-frame beta chains. Under each unique CDR3 protein, matching rows form one entry showing the most common genes and DNA. For this entry, the V and J calls and clone size follow TCRdb and not the study's own pipeline. The sample yields around 200,000 distinct CDR3 sequences; 40% to 55% were counted once. The ten most abundant clones make up 8% to 10% of the sample.

Deletion took 10 bases off V and 0 bases off J, with a span of 13 bases between the germline ends. The germline V gene (reference sequence) sets CDR1 to LNHNV and CDR2 to YYDKDF. Including cysteine and phenylalanine, the CDR3 has 13 amino acids. The read is trimmed to its CDR3 DNA, 39 bases read in frame from base 1. The clonotype was recovered from a human donor with aplastic anemia. The sequence links TRBV15 to TRBJ2-7; the D segment could be TRBD1, given 6 matching bases. The source material was sorted CD4+, CD8+, or CD8+CD57+ T cells (not recorded which) from PBMCs. The CDR3 region reads CASARDTSYEQYF. The nucleotide sequence reads as follows: TGTGCCAGCGCTCGGGACACCTCCTACGAGCAGTACTTC. The variable domain in full, with residues beyond the CDR3 obtained from the reference TRBV15 and TRBJ2-7 genes, is DAMVIQNPRYQVTQFGKPVTLSCSQTLNHNVMYWYQQKSSQAPKLLFHYYDKDFNNEADTPDNFQSRRPNTSFCFLDIRSPGLGDTAMYLCASARDTSYEQYFGPGTRLTVT.